Included here is one T cell receptor beta chain sequence, with context. The antigen remains unidentified. Germline V CDR1 and CDR2: ENHRY, SYGVKD. V dropped 10 bases and J dropped 1; count of bases not matched to a gene: 2. This CDR3 has 12 amino acids. These data originate in a study of vaccination effects on CD4 cells after COVID-19. The table came from immunoSEQ multiplex PCR; TCRdb's copy has only in-frame clones and leaves some out. Of roughly 70,000 clones in the sample, 65% to 85% were seen once. Antigen-specific CD4+ T cells expanded by the ViraFEST assay with viral peptide pools were then sequenced. Culture proceeded for roughly ten days, and CD4+ T cells were then isolated. The person acquired a PCR-confirmed SARS-CoV-2 infection between March and December 2020.

The genes are TRBV10-3 and TRBJ2-3; 7 positions match TRBD2. This material consisted of CD4+ T cells from PBMCs cultured with HIV peptides, taken before COVID-19 vaccination. Subset defined: HIV-1 Nef peptide pool negative control/reference culture. The receptor's source is a human donor who had a prior SARS-CoV-2 infection. The CDR3 bases are TGTGCCAGCGCGGGAGGCACAGATACGCAGTATTTT. Residues: CASAGGTDTQYF.